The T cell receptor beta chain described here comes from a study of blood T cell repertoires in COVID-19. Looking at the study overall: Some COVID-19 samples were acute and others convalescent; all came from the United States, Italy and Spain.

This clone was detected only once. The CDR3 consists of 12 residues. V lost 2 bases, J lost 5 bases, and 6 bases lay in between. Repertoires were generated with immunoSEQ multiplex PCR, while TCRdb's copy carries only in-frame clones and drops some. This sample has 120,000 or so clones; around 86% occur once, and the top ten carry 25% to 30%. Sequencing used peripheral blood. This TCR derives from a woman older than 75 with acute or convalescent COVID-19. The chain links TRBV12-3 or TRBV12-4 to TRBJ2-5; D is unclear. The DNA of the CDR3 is TGTGCCAGCAGTTTACTCCGGGAGACCCAGTACTTC. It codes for CASSLLRETQYF.